This paragraph covers one T cell receptor (beta chain) sequence. This sample is part of a study of blood T cell repertoires in COVID-19. Study-wide context: Spain, Italy and the United States supplied samples that represented acute and convalescent COVID-19.

Original methodology: Researchers report that nucleated cell counts were estimated from reference gene primer amplification. Some clones are missing from TCRdb's copy, which holds only in-frame ones; the method was immunoSEQ multiplex PCR. Clone size and V and J calls were adopted from that table, with D and trimming inferred from the DNA. The data contain 55,000 to 75,000 clones, around 84% of them singletons. The V segment lost 0 bases and the J segment 5 bases; nucleotides outside the gene matches: 2. The length of the CDR3 is 14 residues. CDR1 and CDR2 from the germline V gene are SGHRS and YFSETQ.

The rearrangement uses TRBV5-1 and TRBJ1-5; the match to TRBD1 covers 7 bases. Sequencing input: peripheral blood. This sequence was found in a human donor with active COVID-19. The donor label of this sample is uncertain. The CDR3 sequence is CASSLVGGDQPQHF. The CDR3 nucleotides are TGCGCCAGCAGCTTGGTAGGGGGCGATCAGCCCCAGCATTTT.